This TCR beta chain came from a study of human T cells and chemical hapten exposure (dated by TCRdb to 2020 to 2022). About the study as a whole: For sensitization, 2% DPC in acetone was applied to a roughly 2 cm by roughly 2 cm area of upper inner arm skin. Weekly therapeutic DPC doses were additionally applied to the scalp of patients throughout the approximately 24-week study period. Patch tests used Finn chambers with 0.01% DPC on the upper back, scored after 6 days by International Contact Dermatitis Research Group standards. Most of the patients in the cohort were female, and the cohort covered alopecia areata with under or over 50% scalp involvement, alopecia totalis and alopecia universalis. Libraries were combined into a pool for sequencing, and differences in TCR yield between samples came mainly from small differences in library volumes within the pool. This study followed changes in the peripheral blood TCR repertoire in vivo during primary and secondary sensitization of alopecia patients to the hapten diphenylcyclopropenone (DPC). Blood samples were taken from patients before sensitization (week 0) and then at 2, 6 and about 24 weeks after DPC sensitization. For TCR sequencing, blood came from about 28 alopecia patients at anywhere from one to four time points (pre-sensitization, 2, 6 and 24 weeks).

The CDR3, cysteine through phenylalanine, is 17 amino acids long. The retained sequence is limited to the CDR3, 51 bases, with the frame set at the first base. The germline V gene sets CDR1 to LGHNA and CDR2 to YSLEER. Compared with germline, V lacks 1 base and J lacks 3 bases; bases without a gene match: 4. On this clonotype itself: Its antigen remains undetermined. Base quality data are lacking; no much larger clone is found one base away.

The sample's time point label is to be understood as: patch test 1, 2 weeks after DPC sensitization. The treatment or condition label, read with the paper, signifies: therapeutic diphenylcyclopropenone sensitization with weekly scalp DPC. Blood at each patch-test visit was drawn before the patch test was applied. Patients were considered eligible if aged 18 to 70, diagnosed with alopecia and deemed suitable for DPC therapy, and patients were excluded if pregnant. Total RNA was isolated from unfractionated whole blood collected in Tempus Blood RNA tubes. Library creation used RACE. The instrument given in TCRdb is NextSeq 500. During library preparation, unique molecular identifiers were attached to individual cDNA molecules so that TCRs could be counted quantitatively and reproducibly. For every blood RNA sample, sequencing covered both the TCR alpha and TCR beta chains. On the study's bioinformatics: The median number of TCRs per sample was some 100,000, ranging from about 20,000 to 690,600. V, J and CDR3 annotation of the TCR reads was carried out using the Decombinator software suite. To make PS versus PT1 abundance plots, every sample was subsampled to the same number of TCRs (28,000). Expanded TCRs were defined as absent before sensitization and observed at least eight times at the 2-week time point. TCRdb reprocessed the public reads (quality trimming at Q25 with fastp, clone calling with MiXCR) and kept in-frame beta chains. Identical CDR3 proteins give one entry, which carries the most common genes and DNA. V and J calls and clone size were set by TCRdb, not the authors. In all, the sample holds about 120,000 distinct CDR3 sequences, and approximately 14% of those were seen once. The leading ten clones occupy around 0.99% of the sample.

What the work shows at the level of the full study, not this receptor alone: Significantly more large CDR3 similarity clusters were formed by expanded TCRs than by pre-sensitization or healthy control sets, consistent with antigen-driven responses. Because every patient had alopecia, a presumed autoimmune disease, the patients' immune response might differ from that of healthy individuals. Patch test score correlated positively with the number of PT1 expanded TCRs, reaching significance at thresholds 8, 16 and 32 but not at 4. Repeated subsampling changed both the strength of the expansion versus patch-test correlation and the threshold at which the correlation became significant. DPC sensitization did not change how many TCRs were above 1 in 1000 frequency, and no evidence was found of alterations in global repertoire structure.

Recombination linked TRBV4-3 to TRBJ2-1; TRBD2 fits 12 bases in the junction. The TCR comes from a man between 18 and 29 years old with alopecia areata. Some clones in this sample may be carry-over from other donors' samples. The sample was whole blood, taken in connection with sensitization to the hapten diphenylcyclopropenone (DPC). The CDR3 amino acid sequence is: CASSQVASGGVYNEQFF. The DNA reads TGCGCCAGCAGCCAAGTGGCTAGCGGGGGGGTCTACAATGAGCAGTTCTTC.